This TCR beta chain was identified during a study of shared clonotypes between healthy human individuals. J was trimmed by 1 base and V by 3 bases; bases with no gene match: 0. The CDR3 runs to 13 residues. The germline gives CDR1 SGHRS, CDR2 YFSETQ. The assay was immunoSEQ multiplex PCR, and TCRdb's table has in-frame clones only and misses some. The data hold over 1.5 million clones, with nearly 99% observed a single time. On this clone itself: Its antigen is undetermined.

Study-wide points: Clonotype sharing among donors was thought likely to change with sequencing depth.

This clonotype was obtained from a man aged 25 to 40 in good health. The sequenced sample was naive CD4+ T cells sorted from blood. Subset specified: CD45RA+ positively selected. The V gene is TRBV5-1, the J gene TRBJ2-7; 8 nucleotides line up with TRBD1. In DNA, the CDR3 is TGCGCCAGCAGCTGGGACAGGTCCTACGAGCAGTACTTC. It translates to CASSWDRSYEQYF.